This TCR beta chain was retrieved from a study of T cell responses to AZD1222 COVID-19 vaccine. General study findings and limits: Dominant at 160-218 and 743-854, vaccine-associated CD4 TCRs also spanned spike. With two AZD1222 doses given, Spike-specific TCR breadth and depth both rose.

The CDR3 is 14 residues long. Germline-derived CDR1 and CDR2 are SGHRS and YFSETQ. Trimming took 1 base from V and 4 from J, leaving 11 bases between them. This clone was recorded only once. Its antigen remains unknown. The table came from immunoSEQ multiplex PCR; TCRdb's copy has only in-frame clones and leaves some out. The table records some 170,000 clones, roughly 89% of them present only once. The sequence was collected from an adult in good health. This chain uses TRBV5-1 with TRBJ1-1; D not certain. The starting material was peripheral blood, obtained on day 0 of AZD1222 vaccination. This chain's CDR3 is CASSLSGSLTEAFF. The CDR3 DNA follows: TGCGCCAGCAGCTTGTCCGGCAGCCTCACTGAAGCTTTCTTT.